Below are 26 T cell receptor beta chains sequenced from a single sample in a study of graft-versus-host responses after intestinal transplantation. The antigens of these receptors remain unknown. The assay was immunoSEQ multiplex PCR, and TCRdb's table has in-frame clones only and misses some. The table lists tens of thousands of clones, 80% to 95% of them singletons. This specimen consisted of unstimulated CD8+ T cells sorted from spleen or lymph node cells, obtained before intestinal transplant. The receptors come from a human donor who received an intestinal transplant.

The rearrangement links TRBV4-1 to TRBJ2-1, with TRBD2 matching 8 bases. Looked up from germline, CDR1 is MGHRA and CDR2 is YSYEKL. The trim removed 6 bases at V and 9 bases at J, leaving 4 bases unmatched. The CDR3 loop spans 12 amino acids. As DNA, the CDR3 is TGCGCCAGCAGAGACCGGGGGGGTGAGCAGTTCTTC. Encoded protein: CASRDRGGEQFF.

The count of this clone is one. DNA of the CDR3: TGTGCCAGCAGCTTTGGCATCAGGGGAGAGGGCGAGCAGTACTTC. This gives the protein CASSFGIRGEGEQYF. This rearrangement joins TRBV11-2 to TRBJ2-7, with D possibly being TRBD1 (6 bases). The CDR3 totals 15 residues. V was trimmed by 3 bases and J by 6 bases, leaving 18 bases between them. CDR1 and CDR2 from the germline V gene are SGHAT and FQNNGV.

V gene TRBV6-5 combines with J gene TRBJ1-3; 8 bases are a match to TRBD1. The CDR3 has 16 amino acids. The germline V gene encodes CDR1 MNHEY and CDR2 SVGAGI. V was clipped by 0 bases and J by 4 bases; unmatched bases: 5. CDR3 nucleotides: TGTGCCAGCAGTTACTCTCAGGGGGCGCGAGGAAACACCATATATTTT. Residues: CASSYSQGARGNTIYF.

This rearrangement joins TRBV6-5 to TRBJ1-4; 7 bases fit TRBD1. The CDR3 length is 14 residues. The J segment lost 4 bases and the V segment lost 4 bases, leaving 3 bases of the junction unmatched. Germline V gene sequence: CDR1 MNHEY, CDR2 SVGAGI. CDR3 sequence (DNA): TGTGCCAGCAGTTGGGACAGCTATAATGAAAAACTGTTTTTT. Encoded protein: CASSWDSYNEKLFF.

This chain uses TRBV19 with TRBJ1-5, with a weak D call TRBD1 (6 bases). This CDR3 spans 14 amino acids. Germline V CDR1 and CDR2: LNHDA, SQIVND (reference sequence). V lost 3 bases and J lost 4, with 10 bases in between. The CDR3 protein is CASSMGGPNQPQHF. CDR3 in DNA: TGTGCCAGTAGTATGGGGGGGCCTAATCAGCCCCAGCATTTT.

The chain uses TRBV2 and TRBJ1-1, with 9 bases matching TRBD1. J lost 11 bases, V lost 3 bases, and 7 bases had no gene match. The CDR3 is made up of 13 amino acids. Looked up from germline, CDR1 is SNHLY and CDR2 is FYNNEI. As DNA, the CDR3 is TGTGCCAGCAGTGACGCCCGGGACAGGGACGCTTTCTTT. This codes for CASSDARDRDAFF.

V gene TRBV10-3 combines with J gene TRBJ2-7; TRBD1 matches 9 bases. This CDR3 contains 13 residues. Trimming at V came to 7 bases and at J to 2 bases, leaving 3 bases not matched to a gene. CDR1 ENHRY and CDR2 SYGVKD come from the germline V gene. The CDR3 coding sequence is TGTGCCATCACCGGGACAGGGCCCTACGAGCAGTACTTC. It specifies CAITGTGPYEQYF.

This clone occurred once. The genes are TRBV9 and TRBJ1-4; TRBD1 matches at 8 bases. The CDR3 extends over 16 amino acids. The germline CDR1 and CDR2 sequences are SGDLS and YYNGEE. Germline trimming cut 6 bases from V and 0 bases from J; bases unmatched to any gene: 7. The CDR3 DNA reads TGTGCCAGCACCCCGGACAGGGAGGCAACTAATGAAAAACTGTTTTTT. It specifies CASTPDREATNEKLFF.

Comment on this clone: Because the CDR3's place on the DNA is in doubt, the DNA is left out and the CDR3 is given as listed by TCRdb. V usage is TRBV1 and J usage is TRBJ1-1. TRBV1 is a recognized pseudogene. The CDR3 region is 16 residues in length, termini included. CDR3 protein: CTSSQDLVAGGTEAFF.

The J gene is TRBJ1-1, the V gene TRBV5-5; D uncertain. Germline assignment: CDR1 SGHKS and CDR2 YYEKEE (reference sequence). The length of the CDR3 is 14 residues. V shed 4 bases and J shed 1 base, with 11 bases lying between them. The CDR3 coding sequence is TGTGCCAGCAGCCCGGCAGCAGGGAACACTGAAGCTTTCTTT. It translates to CASSPAAGNTEAFF.

The chain is built from TRBV11-2 and TRBJ2-7; D is undetermined. Trimming removed 7 bases at V and 0 bases at J, with 13 bases between. The CDR3 totals 14 residues. The germline gives CDR1 SGHAT, CDR2 FQNNGV. Here the CDR3 reads CASTSLESSYEQYF. As DNA, the CDR3 is TGTGCCAGCACGTCACTTGAAAGCTCCTACGAGCAGTACTTC.

This chain joins TRBV30 and TRBJ1-5; D uncertain. Germline CDR1 and CDR2: GTSNPN and SVGIG (reference sequence). The CDR3 is made up of 13 amino acids. Trimming took off 2 bases at V and 5 bases at J, with 10 bases between the two ends. CDR3 region: CAWSLFGDQPQHF. DNA of the CDR3: TGTGCCTGGAGTCTATTCGGGGATCAGCCCCAGCATTTT. Based on the CDR3 plus reference TRBV30 and TRBJ1-5, the full variable domain is SQTIHQWPATLVQPVGSPLSLECTVEGTSNPNLYWYRQAAGRGLQLLFYSVGIGQISSEVPQNLSASRPQDRQFILSSKKLLLSDSGFYLCAWSLFGDQPQHFGDGTRLSIL.

This sequence joins TRBV7-6 and TRBJ1-1, with a possible D match to TRBD1 (6 bases). Trimming stripped 2 bases from V and 0 bases from J, with 10 bases between. From germline, CDR1 is SGHVS and CDR2 FNYEAQ. The CDR3 extends over 15 amino acids. The DNA for the CDR3 is TGTGCCAGCAGCTTATCTCAGGGGATGAACACTGAAGCTTTCTTT. It is translated as CASSLSQGMNTEAFF.

This rearrangement joins TRBV7-6 to TRBJ2-1, with TRBD2 matching over 8 bases. This CDR3 is 15 amino acids long. Germline V lookup: CDR1 SGHVS, CDR2 FNYEAQ. Losses at the gene ends were 0 bases for V and 2 bases for J; bases not matched to a gene: 0. The CDR3 nucleotides are TGTGCCAGCAGCTTAGCGCGGGGGGCCTACAATGAGCAGTTCTTC. It codes for CASSLARGAYNEQFF.

This chain links TRBV27 with TRBJ2-7; D unresolved. Germline V CDR1 and CDR2: MNHEY, SMNVEV (reference sequence). V was trimmed by 2 bases and J by 3 bases, leaving 8 bases between them. The CDR3 is 13 residues long. The chain's CDR3 is CASSLGGSYEQYF. CDR3 bases: TGTGCCAGCAGTTTAGGTGGCAGCTACGAGCAGTACTTC.

This clone was counted a few times. The chain carries TRBV10-1 and TRBJ2-7, with 7 bases identical to TRBD2. This CDR3 is built from 14 residues. Germline-derived CDR1 and CDR2 are WNHNN and SYGVQD (reference sequence). Trimming cost V 8 bases and J 6 bases; bases outside gene matches: 13. The CDR3 spells CASGSTAGDGEQYF. The CDR3 nucleotides are TGCGCCAGCGGGTCCACGGCGGGAGATGGCGAGCAGTACTTC.

J is TRBJ2-7 and V is TRBV29-1; 7 bases line up with TRBD1. Trimming removed 3 bases from V and 3 bases from J; junction bases left unmatched: 2. In germline, CDR1 is SQVTM, CDR2 ANQGSEA. CDR3 length equals 12 residues. CDR3 loop: CSVEAGGYEQYF. CDR3 in DNA: TGCAGCGTTGAGGCAGGGGGCTACGAGCAGTACTTC.

The V and J genes are TRBV5-6 and TRBJ2-7; D uncertain. V was cut by 1 base and J by 7 bases, with 15 bases left in between. Germline assignment: CDR1 SGHDT and CDR2 YYEEEE. The CDR3 spans 14 residues. The CDR3 loop reads CASSLLQSYLEQYF. CDR3 nucleotide sequence: TGTGCCAGCAGCTTGCTACAGTCATATCTGGAGCAGTACTTC.

This clone showed up just a few times. The V and J genes are TRBV7-6 and TRBJ1-1; the match to TRBD1 covers 9 bases. CDR3 length equals 13 residues. The germline V gene has CDR1 SGHVS and CDR2 FNYEAQ. V lost 5 bases to trimming and J lost 5 bases; unmatched junction nucleotides: 3. The CDR3 loop is CASSAGTGTEAFF. The CDR3 nucleotides are TGTGCCAGCAGCGCCGGGACAGGGACTGAAGCTTTCTTT. Complete variable domain (other parts from reference TRBV7-6 and TRBJ1-1): GAGVSQSPRYKVTKRGQDVALRCDPISGHVSLYWYRQALGQGPEFLTYFNYEAQQDKSGLPNDRFSAERPEGSISTLTIQRTEQRDSAMYRCASSAGTGTEAFFGQGTRLTVV.

The J gene is TRBJ2-5, the V gene TRBV27; 7 bases align to TRBD2. There are 14 residues in the CDR3. Losses at the gene ends were 8 bases for V and 4 bases for J; bases not matched to a gene: 10. Germline loops: CDR1 MNHEY, CDR2 SMNVEV (reference sequence). The CDR3 DNA is TGTGCCAGCGGCTACGGACTAGACCTAGAGACCCAGTACTTC. It translates to CASGYGLDLETQYF.

The CDR3 sequence: CASSQEAESYEQYF. CDR3 in DNA: TGCGCCAGCAGCCAAGAGGCTGAATCCTACGAGCAGTACTTC. The V call is TRBV4-1, the J call TRBJ2-7; no definite D call. Trimming shortened V by 0 bases and J by 1 base, and 7 bases separated the two germline ends. CDR3 length equals 14 residues. Germline V gene lookup returns CDR1 MGHRA and CDR2 YSYEKL.

The CDR3 loop is CASSQDTVAGRTGELFF. DNA for the CDR3: TGCGCCAGCAGCCAAGACACGGTGGCAGGGAGGACCGGGGAGCTGTTTTTT. The J gene is TRBJ2-2, the V gene TRBV4-1; perhaps TRBD2 as D (6 bases). Between the trimmed V and J ends, which lost 0 bases and 5 bases, there was a span of 16 bases. Germline V gene lookup returns CDR1 MGHRA and CDR2 YSYEKL. CDR3 length: 17 amino acids.

The genes are TRBV19 and TRBJ1-2; perhaps TRBD1 as D (5 bases). The CDR3 totals 15 residues. V shed 5 bases and J shed 3 bases, with 16 bases lying between them. Looked up from germline, CDR1 is LNHDA and CDR2 is SQIVND (reference sequence). This CDR3 is CASSPSGPADYGYTF. The CDR3 DNA sequence: TGTGCCAGTAGTCCCTCAGGGCCGGCCGACTATGGCTACACCTTC.

This chain uses TRBV4-1 with TRBJ1-5, with D perhaps TRBD1 (6 bases). The germline V and J ends were trimmed by 4 bases and 3 bases, with 13 bases remaining between them. CDR1 is MGHRA, CDR2 YSYEKL, per germline. The length of the CDR3 is 15 residues. CDR3: CASSPGGAYNQPQHF. CDR3 nucleotides: TGCGCCAGCAGCCCTGGGGGGGCTTACAATCAGCCCCAGCATTTT.

The chain couples TRBV2 to TRBJ2-1; D perhaps matches TRBD2 (6 bases). The CDR3 is 15 residues long. Per the germline V gene, CDR1 is SNHLY and CDR2 is FYNNEI. Trimming cost V 1 base and J 0 bases, with 7 bases left between them. Here the CDR3 reads CASSEGDSSYNEQFF. The CDR3 DNA sequence: TGTGCCAGCAGTGAAGGGGACTCCTCCTACAATGAGCAGTTCTTC.

The genes are TRBV5-4 and TRBJ2-2; D is perhaps TRBD1 (6 bases). Germline V CDR1 and CDR2: SGHNT, YYREEE (reference sequence). Trimming left V 4 bases short and J 7 bases short, with 14 bases between. CDR3 length: 14 residues. CDR3 DNA sequence: TGTGCCAGCAGCCTATGGACAGCTGGCGGGGAGCTGTTTTTT. Translated, it gives CASSLWTAGGELFF.